The table lists the clone carrying this T cell receptor (beta chain) with a count of one. The assay was immunoSEQ multiplex PCR, and TCRdb's table has in-frame clones only and misses some. The sample includes roughly 17,000 clones, around nine tenths of them seen just once. These data are taken from a study of blood T cell repertoires in COVID-19. The V end lost 3 bases, the J end lost 7 bases, and 9 bases lay between the germline ends. CDR3 length: 13 residues. J is TRBJ1-4 and V is TRBV12-3 or TRBV12-4, with D possibly matching TRBD1 (6 bases). The TCR originated in a human donor in a cohort sampled during active COVID-19. Sequenced input: peripheral blood. CDR3 amino acids: CASSLLGGEKLFF. CDR3 nucleotide sequence: TGTGCCAGCAGTTTGTTAGGGGGTGAAAAACTGTTTTTT.